This T cell receptor (beta chain) was observed in a study of early T cells in non-severe SARS-CoV-2 infection. In the study overall: The chains were unpaired, and the sequenced material was bulk RNA from unsorted whole blood.

Individual cDNA molecules carried attached unique molecular identifiers. One entry per CDR3 protein results from TCRdb running MiXCR on the 5' RACE reads. The sample includes approximately 52,000 distinct CDR3 sequences, approximately 15% of them seen just once. The CDR3 loop spans 17 amino acids. Germline CDR1 is MDHEN and CDR2 is SYDVKM. V dropped 2 bases and J dropped 4 bases, with 18 bases sitting between them. This clonotype occurred many times. The chain is built from TRBV28 and TRBJ1-5; D ambiguous. Sequenced material: whole blood, taken at baseline. The TCR sequence derives from an adult who was a healthcare worker with PCR-confirmed SARS-CoV-2 infection or an uninfected control (not recorded which). As DNA, the CDR3 is TGTGCCAGCAGTTTACCCCTCGGGAAAGGCCCTAATCAGCCCCAGCATTTT. It codes for CASSLPLGKGPNQPQHF.